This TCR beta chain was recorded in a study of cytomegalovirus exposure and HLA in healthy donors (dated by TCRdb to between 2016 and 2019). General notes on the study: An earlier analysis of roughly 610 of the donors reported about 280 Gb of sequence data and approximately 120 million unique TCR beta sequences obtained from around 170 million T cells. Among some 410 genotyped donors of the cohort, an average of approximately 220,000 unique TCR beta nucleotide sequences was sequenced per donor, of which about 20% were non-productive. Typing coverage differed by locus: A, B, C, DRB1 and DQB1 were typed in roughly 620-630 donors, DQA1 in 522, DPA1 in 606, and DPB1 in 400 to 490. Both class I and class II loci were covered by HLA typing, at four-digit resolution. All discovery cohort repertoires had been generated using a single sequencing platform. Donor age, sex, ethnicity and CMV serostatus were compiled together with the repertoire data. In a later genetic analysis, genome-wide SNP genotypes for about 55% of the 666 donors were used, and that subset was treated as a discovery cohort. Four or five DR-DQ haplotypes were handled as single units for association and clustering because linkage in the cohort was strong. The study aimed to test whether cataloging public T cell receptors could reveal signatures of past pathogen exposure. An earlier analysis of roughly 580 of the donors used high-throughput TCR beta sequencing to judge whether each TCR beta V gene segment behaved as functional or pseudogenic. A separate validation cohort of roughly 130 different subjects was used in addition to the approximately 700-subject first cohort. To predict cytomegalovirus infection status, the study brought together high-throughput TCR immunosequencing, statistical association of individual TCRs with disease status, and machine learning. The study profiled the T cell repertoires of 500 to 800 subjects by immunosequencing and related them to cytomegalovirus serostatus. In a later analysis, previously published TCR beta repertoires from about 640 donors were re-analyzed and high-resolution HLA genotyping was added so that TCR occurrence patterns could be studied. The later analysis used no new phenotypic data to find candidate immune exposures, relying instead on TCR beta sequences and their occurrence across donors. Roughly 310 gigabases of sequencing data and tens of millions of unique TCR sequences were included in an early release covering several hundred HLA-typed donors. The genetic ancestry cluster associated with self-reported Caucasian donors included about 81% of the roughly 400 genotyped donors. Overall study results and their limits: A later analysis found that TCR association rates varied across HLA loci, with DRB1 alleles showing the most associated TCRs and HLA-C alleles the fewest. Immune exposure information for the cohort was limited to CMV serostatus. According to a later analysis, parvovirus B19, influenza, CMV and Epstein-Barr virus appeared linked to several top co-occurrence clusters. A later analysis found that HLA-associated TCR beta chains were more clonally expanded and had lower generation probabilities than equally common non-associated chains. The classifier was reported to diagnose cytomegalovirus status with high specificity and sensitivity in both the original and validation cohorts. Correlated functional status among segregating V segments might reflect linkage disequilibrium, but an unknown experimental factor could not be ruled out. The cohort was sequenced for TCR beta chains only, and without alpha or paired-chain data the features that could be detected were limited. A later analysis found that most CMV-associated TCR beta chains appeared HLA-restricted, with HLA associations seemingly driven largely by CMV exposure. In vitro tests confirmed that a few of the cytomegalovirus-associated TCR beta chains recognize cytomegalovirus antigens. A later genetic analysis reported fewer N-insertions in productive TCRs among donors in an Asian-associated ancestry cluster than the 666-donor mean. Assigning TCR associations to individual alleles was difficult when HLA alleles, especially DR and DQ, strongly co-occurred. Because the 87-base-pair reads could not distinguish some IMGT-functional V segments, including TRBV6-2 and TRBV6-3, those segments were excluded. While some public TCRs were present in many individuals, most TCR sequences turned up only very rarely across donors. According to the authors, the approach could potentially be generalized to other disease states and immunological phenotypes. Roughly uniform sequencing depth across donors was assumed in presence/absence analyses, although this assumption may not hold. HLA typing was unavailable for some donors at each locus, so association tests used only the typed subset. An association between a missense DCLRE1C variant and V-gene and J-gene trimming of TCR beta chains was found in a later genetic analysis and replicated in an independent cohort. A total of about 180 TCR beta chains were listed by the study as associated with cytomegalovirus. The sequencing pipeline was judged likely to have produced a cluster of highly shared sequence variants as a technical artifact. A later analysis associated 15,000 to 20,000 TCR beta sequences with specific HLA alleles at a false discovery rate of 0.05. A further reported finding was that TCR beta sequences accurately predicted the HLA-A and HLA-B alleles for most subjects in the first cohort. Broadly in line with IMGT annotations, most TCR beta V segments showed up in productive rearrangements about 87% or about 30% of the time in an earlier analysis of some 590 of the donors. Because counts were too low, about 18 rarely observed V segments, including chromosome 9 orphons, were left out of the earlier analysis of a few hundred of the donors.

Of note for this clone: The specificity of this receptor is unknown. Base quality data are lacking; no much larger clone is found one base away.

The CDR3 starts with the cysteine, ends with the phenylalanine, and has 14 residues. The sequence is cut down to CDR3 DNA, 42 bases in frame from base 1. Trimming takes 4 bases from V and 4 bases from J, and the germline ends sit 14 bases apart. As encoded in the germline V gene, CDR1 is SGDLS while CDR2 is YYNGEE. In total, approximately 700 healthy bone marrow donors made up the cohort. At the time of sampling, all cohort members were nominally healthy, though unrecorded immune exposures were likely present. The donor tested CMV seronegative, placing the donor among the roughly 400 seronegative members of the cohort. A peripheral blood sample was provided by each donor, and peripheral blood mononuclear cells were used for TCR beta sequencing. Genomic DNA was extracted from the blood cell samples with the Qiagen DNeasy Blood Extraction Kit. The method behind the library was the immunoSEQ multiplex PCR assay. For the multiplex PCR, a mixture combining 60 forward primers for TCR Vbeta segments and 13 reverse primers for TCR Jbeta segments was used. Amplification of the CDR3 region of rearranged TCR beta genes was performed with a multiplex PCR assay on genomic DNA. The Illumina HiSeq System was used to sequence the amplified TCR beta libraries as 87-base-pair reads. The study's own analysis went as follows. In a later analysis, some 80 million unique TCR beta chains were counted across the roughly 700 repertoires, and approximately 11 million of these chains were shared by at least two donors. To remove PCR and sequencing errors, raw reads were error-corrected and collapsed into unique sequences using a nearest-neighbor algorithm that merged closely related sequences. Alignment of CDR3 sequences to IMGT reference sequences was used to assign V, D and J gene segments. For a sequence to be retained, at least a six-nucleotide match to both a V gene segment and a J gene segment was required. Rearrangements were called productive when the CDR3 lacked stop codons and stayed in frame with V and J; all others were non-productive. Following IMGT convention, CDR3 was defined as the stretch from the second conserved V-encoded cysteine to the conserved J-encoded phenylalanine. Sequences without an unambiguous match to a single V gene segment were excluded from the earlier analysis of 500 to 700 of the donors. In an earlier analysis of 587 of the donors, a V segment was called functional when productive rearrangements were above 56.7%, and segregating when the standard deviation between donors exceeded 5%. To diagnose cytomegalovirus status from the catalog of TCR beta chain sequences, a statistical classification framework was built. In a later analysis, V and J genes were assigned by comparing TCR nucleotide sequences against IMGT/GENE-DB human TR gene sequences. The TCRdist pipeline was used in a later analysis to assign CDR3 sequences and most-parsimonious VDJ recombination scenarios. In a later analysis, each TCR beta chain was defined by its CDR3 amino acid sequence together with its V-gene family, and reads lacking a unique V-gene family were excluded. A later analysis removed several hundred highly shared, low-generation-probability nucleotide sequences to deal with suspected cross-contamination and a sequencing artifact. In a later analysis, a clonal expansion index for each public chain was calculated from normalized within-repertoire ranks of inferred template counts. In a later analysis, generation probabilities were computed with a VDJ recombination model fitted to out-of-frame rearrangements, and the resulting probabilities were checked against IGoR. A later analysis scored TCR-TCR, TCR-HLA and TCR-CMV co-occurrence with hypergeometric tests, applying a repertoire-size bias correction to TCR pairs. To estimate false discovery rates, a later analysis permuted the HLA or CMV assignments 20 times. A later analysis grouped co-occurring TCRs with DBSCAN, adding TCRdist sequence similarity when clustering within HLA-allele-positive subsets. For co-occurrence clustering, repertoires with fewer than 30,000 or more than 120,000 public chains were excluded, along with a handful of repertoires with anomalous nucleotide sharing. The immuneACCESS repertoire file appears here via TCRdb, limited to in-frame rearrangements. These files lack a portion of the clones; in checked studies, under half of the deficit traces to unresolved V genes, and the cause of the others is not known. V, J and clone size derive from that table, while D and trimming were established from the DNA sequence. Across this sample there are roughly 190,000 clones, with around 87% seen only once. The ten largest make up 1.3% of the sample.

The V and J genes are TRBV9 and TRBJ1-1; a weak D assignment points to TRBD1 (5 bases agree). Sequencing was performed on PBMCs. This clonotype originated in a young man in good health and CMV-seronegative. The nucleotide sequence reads TGTGCCAGCAGCAATCAGGGAAGGGGCACTGAAGCTTTCTTT. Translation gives CASSNQGRGTEAFF.